The next 32 T cell receptor beta chains were all read from a single sample in a study of blood T cell repertoires in COVID-19. Sequencing was performed with immunoSEQ multiplex PCR; in TCRdb, only in-frame clones are kept and a portion is missing. The sample carries about 300,000 clones, over 75% recorded once. The sequencing sample was made of peripheral blood. These receptors were taken from a human donor in a cohort sampled during active COVID-19.

This clone was seen a single time. This chain uses TRBV28 with TRBJ2-7, with D tentatively TRBD1 (6 bases). V lost 10 bases and J 5 bases, leaving 6 bases between the germline ends. Germline V gives CDR1 MDHEN, CDR2 SYDVKM. This CDR3 is built from 9 residues. CDR3 in DNA: TGTGCCACAGGGGACGAGCAGTACTTC. This gives the protein CATGDEQYF.

The chain joins TRBV6-5 to TRBJ1-5, with a possible D match to TRBD1 (5 bases). CDR1 is MNHEY and CDR2 is SVGAGI in the germline V gene. The CDR3 spans 15 residues. Trimming pared 7 bases from V and 6 bases from J, leaving 19 bases between. The CDR3 coding sequence is TGTGCCAGCACTACGGACGGGGGGATTTTTCAGCCCCAGCATTTT. It translates to CASTTDGGIFQPQHF.

This clone was found a few times. The chain employs TRBV2 and TRBJ2-4; no clear D gene. The germline V gene encodes CDR1 SNHLY and CDR2 FYNNEI. The V end was cut by 8 bases, the J end by 3 bases, with 23 bases between. The CDR3 is made up of 17 amino acids. This chain's CDR3 is CASGSAAASRVKNIQYF. The CDR3, as DNA: TGTGCCAGCGGGTCGGCGGCCGCCTCTAGAGTCAAAAACATTCAGTACTTC. Full variable domain (remainder filled in from reference TRBV2 and TRBJ2-4): EPEVTQTPSHQVTQMGQEVILRCVPISNHLYFYWYRQILGQKVEFLVSFYNNEISEKSEIFDDQFSVERPDGSNFTLKIRSTKLEDSAMYFCASGSAAASRVKNIQYFGAGTRLSVL.

The chain couples TRBV4-3 to TRBJ1-2; 10 bases match TRBD1. The J segment lost 0 bases and the V segment lost 1 base, leaving 14 bases of the junction unmatched. This CDR3 comprises 20 residues. CDR1 and CDR2 from the germline V gene are LGHNA and YSLEER. CDR3 nucleotide sequence: TGCGCCAGCAGCCAAGTCTTCCCCGGGACAGGGGATATCACTAACTATGGCTACACCTTC. Translation gives CASSQVFPGTGDITNYGYTF.

This clone was seen a single time. The gene calls are TRBV7-2 and TRBJ2-2, with 8 nucleotides matching TRBD1. The CDR3 length is 16 residues. V gave up 3 bases and J gave up 6 bases; unmatched junction bases: 9. Germline lookup yields CDR1 SGHTA and CDR2 FQGNSA. CDR3 in DNA: TGTGCCAGCAGCTTCAGGCCGGACAGGGCGGCCGGGGAGCTGTTTTTT. Its protein is CASSFRPDRAAGELFF.

The CDR3 sequence: CASSVAGGQETQYF. CDR3 bases: TGTGCCAGCAGTGTCGCGGGCGGCCAAGAGACCCAGTACTTC. The chain recombines TRBV6-6 with TRBJ2-5; possibly TRBD2 for D (5 bases). The CDR3 sequence is 14 residues long. Germline CDR1 MNHNY, CDR2 SVGAGI (reference sequence). Trimming took 5 bases from V and 1 from J, leaving 11 bases between them.

The table lists this clone with a few counts. The chain has TRBV5-5 and TRBJ2-7; D is possibly TRBD2 (6 bases). Germline V CDR1 and CDR2: SGHKS, YYEKEE (reference sequence). Trimming removed 2 bases at V and 3 bases at J, with 15 bases between. CDR3 size: 15 residues. The CDR3 spells CASSFLPLARYEQYF. The CDR3 bases are TGTGCCAGCAGCTTCCTCCCCCTAGCGCGCTACGAGCAGTACTTC.

The CDR3 here is CASSPESRRELFF. Here the CDR3 DNA reads TGTGCCAGCAGCCCCGAGTCCAGGCGGGAGCTGTTTTTT. The chain has TRBV2 and TRBJ2-2; D is unclear. V gave up 6 bases and J gave up 9 bases, with 14 bases separating them. Germline values: CDR1 SNHLY, CDR2 FYNNEI. CDR3 length: 13 amino acids.

The sample holds one count of this clone. V gene TRBV2 combines with J gene TRBJ2-7; 7 positions agree with TRBD2. The trim removed 7 bases at V and 3 bases at J, leaving 6 bases unmatched. The CDR3 is 13 residues long. In germline, CDR1 is SNHLY, CDR2 FYNNEI. The CDR3 protein is CASNKGRDYEQYF. Here the CDR3 DNA reads TGTGCCAGCAACAAGGGGAGGGACTACGAGCAGTACTTC.

The CDR3 DNA follows: TGCGCCAGCAGCCATCCCCAGGGTCCTGGGTTCTTC. It translates to CASSHPQGPGFF. This chain uses TRBV5-1 with TRBJ2-1, with D tentatively TRBD1 (5 bases). The CDR3 consists of 12 residues. V was cut by 4 bases and J by 15 bases, with 17 bases left in between. Per the germline V gene, CDR1 is SGHRS and CDR2 is YFSETQ.

CDR3 sequence reads: CASSLDPSGRNEQFF. The CDR3 coding sequence is TGTGCCAGCAGCTTGGATCCTAGCGGGAGAAATGAGCAGTTCTTC. The chain couples TRBV5-4 to TRBJ2-1, with 10 nucleotides matching TRBD2. Germline V gene lookup returns CDR1 SGHNT and CDR2 YYREEE (reference sequence). Trimming at V came to 0 bases and at J to 7 bases, leaving 4 bases not matched to a gene. The CDR3 runs 15 residues.

The chain is built from TRBV5-1 and TRBJ2-2; 7 bases line up with TRBD2. Unmatched junction bases numbered 5, after V lost 4 bases and J lost 5 bases. The CDR3 extends over 14 amino acids. CDR1 and CDR2 (germline): SGHRS, YFSETQ. The CDR3 region has the DNA TGCGCCAGCAGCAGGGAGGGAAGAACCGGGGAGCTGTTTTTT. It yields the protein CASSREGRTGELFF.

The chain couples TRBV5-1 to TRBJ1-3, with TRBD1 as a possible D gene (6 bases). V lost 2 bases to trimming and J lost 5 bases, with 11 bases between them. Germline V gives CDR1 SGHRS, CDR2 YFSETQ. This CDR3 contains 14 residues. This CDR3 reads CASSLGDTRNTIYF. In nucleotides, the CDR3 is TGCGCCAGCAGCTTAGGGGACACCCGAAACACCATATATTTT.

The rearrangement links TRBV5-1 to TRBJ2-3; 12 bases are a match to TRBD2. Germline values: CDR1 SGHRS, CDR2 YFSETQ. The CDR3 contains 17 residues. Unmatched junction bases numbered 12, after V lost 4 bases and J lost 6 bases. CDR3 protein: CASSPRTSGTGGDTQYF. For the CDR3, the DNA is TGCGCCAGCAGCCCCAGGACTAGCGGGACCGGAGGGGATACGCAGTATTTT.

This rearrangement joins TRBV28 to TRBJ1-3; D is perhaps TRBD1 (5 bases). Germline CDR1 is MDHEN and CDR2 is SYDVKM. Trimming cost V 6 bases and J 8 bases, with 11 bases left between them. This CDR3 is 12 amino acids long. CDR3 protein: CASRPTADTIYF. As DNA, the CDR3 is TGTGCCAGCAGACCGACAGCAGACACCATATATTTT.

The chain is built from TRBV6-2 or TRBV6-3 and TRBJ2-2, with TRBD1 identical over 8 bases. The V and J ends lost 6 bases and 3 bases, in that order; junction bases with no gene match: 9. The CDR3 length is 16 residues. Germline CDR1 reads MNHEY; CDR2 reads SVGEGT. CDR3 in amino acids: CASSFQGAVDTGELFF. In nucleotides, the CDR3 is TGTGCCAGCAGCTTTCAGGGGGCGGTGGACACCGGGGAGCTGTTTTTT.

The chain is built from TRBV3-1 (or the pseudogene TRBV3-2) and TRBJ1-1; D ambiguous. V lost 3 bases to trimming and J lost 1 base, with 12 bases between them. This CDR3 region has 15 residues. Germline values: CDR1 LGHDT, CDR2 YNNKEL (reference sequence). Here the CDR3 reads CASSQEGQPNTEAFF. The CDR3 DNA sequence: TGTGCCAGCAGCCAGGAGGGTCAGCCGAACACTGAAGCTTTCTTT.

This clone was found many times. The chain couples TRBV28 to TRBJ1-1; possible D gene TRBD1, 6 bases. Germline V CDR1 and CDR2: MDHEN, SYDVKM. The CDR3 extends over 15 amino acids. V gave up 4 bases and J gave up 3 bases, with 15 bases separating them. The CDR3 is CASSSEDRIDTEAFF. The CDR3 DNA sequence: TGTGCCAGCAGTTCCGAAGACAGGATCGACACTGAAGCTTTCTTT.

This chain connects TRBV7-2 to TRBJ2-2; 9 bases match TRBD1. The length of the CDR3 is 16 residues. Trimming at V came to 1 base and at J to 4 bases, leaving 4 bases not matched to a gene. CDR1 and CDR2 (germline): SGHTA, FQGNSA. The CDR3 DNA is TGTGCCAGCAGCTTAGATTGGACAGGGGTCACCGGGGAGCTGTTTTTT. This gives the protein CASSLDWTGVTGELFF.

This clone has a handful of counts. The chain couples TRBV7-6 to TRBJ2-5; possibly TRBD1 for D (5 bases). Germline V gives CDR1 SGHVS, CDR2 FNYEAQ. The CDR3 length is 14 residues. V was shortened by 1 base and J by 5 bases, with 11 bases between the two germline ends. The CDR3 protein is CASSLGGIGETQYF. The CDR3 nucleotides are TGTGCCAGCAGCTTAGGGGGCATAGGTGAGACCCAGTACTTC.

This clone showed up just once. J is TRBJ1-5 and V is TRBV12-5; 7 bases match TRBD1. The J segment lost 4 bases and the V segment lost 3 bases, leaving 3 bases of the junction unmatched. The CDR3 has 14 amino acids. Germline values: CDR1 LGHNT, CDR2 FRNRAP. This CDR3 is CASGLAQGNQPQHF. The CDR3 DNA sequence: TGTGCTAGTGGTTTAGCACAGGGGAATCAGCCCCAGCATTTT. Full variable domain (outside the CDR3, taken from reference TRBV12-5 and TRBJ1-5): DARVTQTPRHKVTEMGQEVTMRCQPILGHNTVFWYRQTMMQGLELLAYFRNRAPLDDSGMPKDRFSAEMPDATLATLKIQPSEPRDSAVYFCASGLAQGNQPQHFGDGTRLSIL.

This clone was seen a few times. The J gene is TRBJ2-2, the V gene TRBV9; perhaps TRBD1 as D (7 bases). The V and J ends lost 4 bases and 2 bases respectively, with 12 bases between them. Germline CDR1 is SGDLS and CDR2 is YYNGEE. The CDR3 is 15 amino acids. The CDR3 sequence is CASSPQGGNTGELFF. Written as DNA, the CDR3 is TGTGCCAGCAGCCCTCAGGGGGGCAACACCGGGGAGCTGTTTTTT.

The CDR3 region has the DNA TGTGCCAGCAGCCTGGCCATGAACACTGAAGCTTTCTTT. This codes for CASSLAMNTEAFF. The J gene is TRBJ1-1, the V gene TRBV2; unclear D gene. The CDR3 extends over 13 amino acids. The V end was cut by 6 bases, the J end by 0 bases, with 8 bases between. Germline values: CDR1 SNHLY, CDR2 FYNNEI. Combining the CDR3 with reference TRBV2 and TRBJ1-1 gives the whole variable domain EPEVTQTPSHQVTQMGQEVILRCVPISNHLYFYWYRQILGQKVEFLVSFYNNEISEKSEIFDDQFSVERPDGSNFTLKIRSTKLEDSAMYFCASSLAMNTEAFFGQGTRLTVV.

The rearrangement links TRBV6-5 to TRBJ1-2; D call uncertain. CDR1 and CDR2 (germline): MNHEY, SVGAGI. The V end lost 9 bases, the J end lost 2 bases, and 13 bases lay between the germline ends. This CDR3 has 13 amino acids. CDR3 DNA: TGTGCCAGTCGCGACATTCTGAACTATGGCTACACCTTC. This translates into CASRDILNYGYTF.

The chain couples TRBV6-5 to TRBJ1-1; the D is unclear. Trimming took off 3 bases at V and 3 bases at J, with 14 bases between the two ends. Germline loops: CDR1 MNHEY, CDR2 SVGAGI. CDR3 size: 15 residues. This chain's CDR3 is CASSYGERGDTEAFF. Written as DNA, the CDR3 is TGTGCCAGCAGTTATGGAGAACGGGGAGACACTGAAGCTTTCTTT.

The V and J genes are TRBV28 and TRBJ1-1; perhaps TRBD1 as D (6 bases). CDR1 and CDR2 from the germline V gene are MDHEN and SYDVKM. Trimming left V 2 bases short and J 5 bases short, with 12 bases between. The CDR3 is 14 residues long. This CDR3 is CASSLGGGRTEAFF. The CDR3 DNA is TGTGCCAGCAGTTTAGGGGGCGGGAGAACTGAAGCTTTCTTT.

This chain connects TRBV7-9 to TRBJ2-1, with 7 bases that match TRBD2. This CDR3 has 13 residues. From germline, CDR1 is SEHNR and CDR2 FQNEAQ (reference sequence). Germline trimming cut 4 bases from V and 8 bases from J; bases unmatched to any gene: 5. CDR3: CASSYRREDEQFF. The CDR3 coding sequence is TGTGCCAGCAGCTACAGACGGGAGGATGAGCAGTTCTTC.

The V and J genes are TRBV6-5 and TRBJ2-1, with 7 bases lining up with TRBD2. Per germline, CDR1 MNHEY and CDR2 SVGAGI. There are 14 residues in the CDR3. The J segment lost 6 bases and the V segment lost 2 bases, leaving 4 bases of the junction unmatched. The CDR3 coding sequence is TGTGCCAGCAGTTACGGGACTACCTCCAATGAGCAGTTCTTC. Encoded protein: CASSYGTTSNEQFF.

V and J are TRBV30 and TRBJ2-7; a possible D gene is TRBD2 (5 bases). Deletions cut 4 bases from V and 0 bases from J, with 16 bases between. Germline V gene data show CDR1 as GTSNPN and CDR2 as SVGIG (reference sequence). There are 15 residues in the CDR3. This CDR3 reads CAWTASMGSSYEQYF. The CDR3 region has the DNA TGTGCCTGGACCGCCTCGATGGGGAGCTCCTACGAGCAGTACTTC.

J is TRBJ2-3 and V is TRBV10-3, with a possible D match to TRBD1 (5 bases). The CDR3 length is 14 residues. Trimming removed 8 bases at V and 0 bases at J, with 12 bases between. The germline gives CDR1 ENHRY, CDR2 SYGVKD. The DNA of the CDR3 is TGTGCCATCGGGGTAGGGGAAAGCACAGATACGCAGTATTTT. It yields the protein CAIGVGESTDTQYF.

This sequence joins TRBV3-1 (or the pseudogene TRBV3-2) and TRBJ2-2; 9 bases align to TRBD1. With 2 bases clipped from V and 6 bases from J, the junction kept 1 base outside the gene matches. The CDR3 extends over 14 amino acids. The germline V gene encodes CDR1 LGHDT and CDR2 YNNKEL (reference sequence). The CDR3 DNA follows: TGTGCCAGCAGCCAACGACAGGGGGCCGGGGAGCTGTTTTTT. Its protein is CASSQRQGAGELFF.

The CDR3 region has the DNA TGCAGCGTTGCCAGGGACTCTGGAAACACCATATATTTT. This translates into CSVARDSGNTIYF. This rearrangement joins TRBV29-1 to TRBJ1-3; TRBD1 might be the D (5 bases). Trimming stripped 4 bases from V and 0 bases from J, with 7 bases between. Per germline, CDR1 SQVTM and CDR2 ANQGSEA. CDR3 length: 13 residues.